Listed here are 23 T cell receptor beta chains from one sample, sequenced in a study of siplizumab effects on memory and regulatory T cells (dated by TCRdb to the late 2010s). Mixed lymphocyte reaction cells were cocultured at 37°C for more than five days. Libraries were prepared through the immunoSEQ multiplex PCR assay. TCRdb obtained this table from immuneACCESS and retained in-frame rearrangements with V and J assigned. These tables miss some clones; where compared with another copy, unresolved V genes account for less than half of the shortfall, and the remainder is unexplained. The sample table holds 10,000 to 15,000 clones, of which 40% to 50% were seen once. 30% to 45% of the sample lies in the top ten. These TCRs' antigens remain unknown. Sequencing used CFSE-low (dividing) CD8+ T cells sorted from an allogeneic mixed lymphocyte reaction. The receptors stem from a human donor in good health; the cells came from an allogeneic mixed lymphocyte reaction. Some clones in this sample may be carry-over from other donors' samples.

This chain links TRBV19 with TRBJ1-5; D not certain. In germline, CDR1 is LNHDA, CDR2 SQIVND (reference sequence). Trimming took off 5 bases at V and 9 bases at J, with 11 bases between the two ends. CDR3 length: 12 residues. The CDR3 sequence is CASSAGLRPQHF. Here the CDR3 DNA reads TGTGCCAGTAGTGCGGGCCTGCGGCCCCAGCATTTT. Variable domain in full (rest from reference TRBV19 and TRBJ1-5): DGGITQSPKYLFRKEGQNVTLSCEQNLNHDAMYWYRQDPGQGLRLIYYSQIVNDFQKGDIAEGYSVSREKKESFPLTVTSAQKNPTAFYLCASSAGLRPQHFGDGTRLSIL.

The sample holds a few counts of this clone. In DNA, the CDR3 is TGCAGCGTCTGGACAGGTGATTCCTACGAGCAGTACTTC. Residues: CSVWTGDSYEQYF. V usage is TRBV29-1 and J usage is TRBJ2-7, with 7 bases fitting TRBD1. The length of the CDR3 is 13 residues. Losses at the gene ends were 6 bases for V and 1 base for J; bases not matched to a gene: 6. Looked up from germline, CDR1 is SQVTM and CDR2 is ANQGSEA.

This clone appeared a few times. This CDR3 is CASSPPLAARYGYTF. CDR3 nucleotide sequence: TGTGCCAGCAGCCCACCACTGGCAGCGCGCTATGGCTACACCTTC. V usage is TRBV7-9 and J usage is TRBJ1-2; D gene ambiguous. The CDR3 extends over 15 amino acids. The germline V gene has CDR1 SEHNR and CDR2 FQNEAQ (reference sequence). V dropped 5 bases and J dropped 4 bases, with 17 bases sitting between them.

The rearrangement joins TRBV19 to TRBJ1-1, with D tentatively TRBD1 (6 bases). There are 14 residues in the CDR3. Per germline, CDR1 LNHDA and CDR2 SQIVND (reference sequence). V lost 5 bases and J lost 5, with 15 bases in between. CDR3 protein: CASSPWGAGTEAFF. DNA of the CDR3: TGTGCCAGTAGTCCTTGGGGGGCTGGAACTGAAGCTTTCTTT.

V is TRBV6-5 and J is TRBJ1-5; D unresolved. The CDR3 is 15 amino acids. Germline V lookup: CDR1 MNHEY, CDR2 SVGAGI. Trimming cost V 4 bases and J 0 bases, with 10 bases left between them. CDR3 coding DNA: TGTGCCAGCAGTTCTTGGCCTTATAGCAATCAGCCCCAGCATTTT. Amino acid sequence: CASSSWPYSNQPQHF.

In this sample, this clone turned up a few times. V and J are TRBV27 and TRBJ2-7; tentative D call: TRBD1 (6 bases). Germline values: CDR1 MNHEY, CDR2 SMNVEV (reference sequence). This CDR3 is built from 13 residues. Trimming shortened V by 5 bases and J by 3 bases, and 11 bases separated the two germline ends. In nucleotides, the CDR3 is TGTGCCAGCAGTCCTAGGGGGAGCTACGAGCAGTACTTC. It yields the protein CASSPRGSYEQYF.

This clone was observed a few times. This chain connects TRBV6-5 to TRBJ2-6, with a weak D call TRBD2 (5 bases). V was trimmed by 8 bases and J by 0 bases, leaving 8 bases between them. Germline CDR1 MNHEY, CDR2 SVGAGI. The CDR3 loop spans 14 amino acids. The CDR3 nucleotides are TGTGCCAGCCTGGGGAGCTCTGGGGCCAACGTCCTGACTTTC. It is translated as CASLGSSGANVLTF.

This clone occurred a few times. V usage is TRBV5-1 and J usage is TRBJ2-7; 8 bases fit TRBD1. Per germline, CDR1 SGHRS and CDR2 YFSETQ. With 3 bases clipped from V and 2 bases from J, the junction kept 10 bases outside the gene matches. The CDR3 consists of 16 residues. For the CDR3, the DNA is TGCGCCAGCAGCTCGGCTTCGACAGGGGTCCCCTACGAGCAGTACTTC. Translated: CASSSASTGVPYEQYF.

The chain has TRBV4-1 and TRBJ2-5, with D possibly being TRBD1 or TRBD2 (5 bases each). Germline CDR1 reads MGHRA; CDR2 reads YSYEKL. This CDR3 spans 17 amino acids. Trimming cost V 1 base and J 5 bases, with 20 bases left between them. The CDR3 DNA sequence: TGCGCCAGCAGCCAAGTCGGACCCGGGGCCCTCCCTGAGACCCAGTACTTC. Protein sequence: CASSQVGPGALPETQYF.

This chain connects TRBV4-1 to TRBJ2-7; TRBD2 matches 8 bases. The CDR3 spans 17 residues. V lost 6 bases, J lost 0 bases, and 13 bases stayed unmatched. Per germline, CDR1 MGHRA and CDR2 YSYEKL. The CDR3 nucleotides read TGCGCCAGCAGTTTGCTAGCGGGCCGACTAAACTCCTACGAGCAGTACTTC. It specifies CASSLLAGRLNSYEQYF.

This clone has only a few counts. This rearrangement joins TRBV7-9 to TRBJ2-7, with D unresolved. Germline V gene lookup returns CDR1 SEHNR and CDR2 FQNEAQ (reference sequence). The length of the CDR3 is 15 residues. The ends were cut back, 1 base at V and 4 bases at J, with 14 bases in the middle. The DNA for the CDR3 is TGTGCCAGCAGCTTAGTCTTGGTAGCCCCATACGAGCAGTACTTC. Protein sequence: CASSLVLVAPYEQYF.

The chain combines TRBV29-1 with TRBJ2-1; 11 bases agree with TRBD1. The CDR3 is 14 amino acids. With V trimmed by 6 bases and J by 7 bases, 8 bases remained unmatched. CDR1 SQVTM and CDR2 ANQGSEA come from the germline V gene. CDR3 in DNA: TGCAGCGTATCCGGACAGGGGGCGCGGAATGAGCAGTTCTTC. Residues: CSVSGQGARNEQFF.

This rearrangement joins TRBV7-7 to TRBJ2-5, with 9 bases that match TRBD2. After removal of 5 bases from V and 1 base from J, the junction contained 17 bases not matched to a gene. The CDR3 extends over 19 amino acids. Germline values: CDR1 SSHAT, CDR2 FNYEAQ (reference sequence). CDR3 sequence: CASSPLLRYQRGVQETQYF. In DNA, the CDR3 is TGTGCCAGCAGCCCTCTTCTACGTTACCAGCGGGGGGTCCAAGAGACCCAGTACTTC.

V gene TRBV27 combines with J gene TRBJ1-1, with D unresolved. This CDR3 has 14 residues. V was cut by 3 bases and J by 1 base, with 9 bases left in between. Germline V gives CDR1 MNHEY, CDR2 SMNVEV (reference sequence). CDR3 protein: CASSLPGQNTEAFF. The CDR3 DNA is TGTGCCAGCAGTTTGCCCGGGCAGAACACTGAAGCTTTCTTT.

This clone came up once. CDR3 in DNA: TGTGCCAGCAGCTTACTGACAGGTGAGCAGTTCTTC. Its translation is CASSLLTGEQFF. This chain connects TRBV7-6 to TRBJ2-1; a weak D match, TRBD1 (6 bases). V dropped 2 bases and J dropped 9 bases, with 8 bases sitting between them. The CDR3 runs to 12 residues. Germline V gene lookup returns CDR1 SGHVS and CDR2 FNYEAQ.

In this sample, this clone turned up a few times. The V gene is TRBV27, the J gene TRBJ2-5; D uncertain. The germline V gene encodes CDR1 MNHEY and CDR2 SMNVEV (reference sequence). V lost 1 base to trimming and J lost 4 bases, with 13 bases between them. This CDR3 is 15 amino acids long. The DNA of the CDR3 is TGTGCCAGCAGTTTATACGACGACATGTCAGAGACCCAGTACTTC. Its protein is CASSLYDDMSETQYF.

DNA of the CDR3: TGTGCCAGCAGCCTCAGCAATTACCCTGAAGCTTTCTTT. As protein: CASSLSNYPEAFF. The rearrangement uses TRBV7-9 and TRBJ1-1; D is undetermined. The CDR3 is made up of 13 amino acids. Germline V CDR1 and CDR2: SEHNR, FQNEAQ (reference sequence). Trimming shortened V by 5 bases and J by 6 bases, and 13 bases separated the two germline ends.

This clone has more than one count but fewer than ten. This chain joins TRBV7-6 and TRBJ1-1; no firm D call. The CDR3 has 14 amino acids. V gave up 1 base and J gave up 4 bases, with 10 bases separating them. Germline V gene data show CDR1 as SGHVS and CDR2 as FNYEAQ. CDR3 region: CASSLVVEGTEAFF. The CDR3 DNA reads as TGTGCCAGCAGCTTAGTCGTGGAGGGCACTGAAGCTTTCTTT.

V usage is TRBV7-9 and J usage is TRBJ1-1; no clear D. Trimming pared 7 bases from V and 1 base from J, leaving 7 bases between. CDR1 is SEHNR and CDR2 is FQNEAQ in the germline V gene (reference sequence). This CDR3 is 12 amino acids long. CDR3 bases: TGTGCCAGCACGTCTTCGAACACTGAAGCTTTCTTT. It codes for CASTSSNTEAFF.

This clone was observed at least ten times. The genes are TRBV27 and TRBJ2-7; tentatively, D is TRBD2 (6 bases). The V gene's germline CDR1 is MNHEY and CDR2 SMNVEV (reference sequence). The CDR3 sequence is 13 residues long. Between the trimmed V and J ends, which lost 2 bases and 2 bases, there was a span of 7 bases. The CDR3 DNA reads as TGTGCCAGCAGTTTAGGGAGGACCTACGAGCAGTACTTC. Its protein is CASSLGRTYEQYF.

A single count supports this clone. The chain is built from TRBV7-9 and TRBJ2-3, with D perhaps assigned TRBD1 or TRBD2 (5 bases each). The length of the CDR3 is 17 residues. Germline V gene data show CDR1 as SEHNR and CDR2 as FQNEAQ (reference sequence). Trimming cost V 1 base and J 3 bases, with 17 bases left between them. CDR3 amino acids: CASSLGSAGSRTDTQYF. The DNA of the CDR3 is TGTGCCAGCAGCTTAGGCTCGGCAGGGAGTAGAACAGATACGCAGTATTTT. Combining the CDR3 with reference TRBV7-9 and TRBJ2-3 gives the whole variable domain DTGVSQNPRHKITKRGQNVTFRCDPISEHNRLYWYRQTLGQGPEFLTYFQNEAQLEKSRLLSDRFSAERPKGSFSTLEIQRTEQGDSAMYLCASSLGSAGSRTDTQYFGPGTRLTVL.

The gene calls are TRBV5-5 and TRBJ2-4; the D call may be TRBD1 or TRBD2 (5 bases each). The CDR3 consists of 15 residues. The germline V and J ends were trimmed by 4 bases and 2 bases, with 13 bases remaining between them. Germline V gene data show CDR1 as SGHKS and CDR2 as YYEKEE (reference sequence). CDR3 coding DNA: TGTGCCAGCAGCCAGGCATGGGGGACCAAAAACATTCAGTACTTC. Translating it yields CASSQAWGTKNIQYF. The variable domain in full, completed from reference TRBV5-5 and TRBJ2-4, reads DAGVTQSPTHLIKTRGQQVTLRCSPISGHKSVSWYQQVLGQGPQFIFQYYEKEERGRGNFPDRFSARQFPNYSSELNVNALLLGDSALYLCASSQAWGTKNIQYFGAGTRLSVL.

The chain links TRBV6-1 to TRBJ1-2; a weak D match, TRBD1 (6 bases). V shed 1 base and J shed 8 bases, with 14 bases lying between them. Germline CDR1 reads MNHNS; CDR2 reads SASEGT. The CDR3 totals 14 residues. CDR3 sequence reads: CASSEGGTLRGYTF. DNA for the CDR3: TGTGCCAGCAGTGAAGGAGGGACACTCCGGGGCTACACCTTC.